Listed below are T cell receptor beta chains from one sample, sequenced in a study of blood T cell repertoires in COVID-19. Some clones are missing from TCRdb's copy, which holds only in-frame ones; the method was immunoSEQ multiplex PCR. The sample records around 250,000 clones, around 85% being singletons. The specimen sequenced was PBMCs or T cells enriched from blood (not recorded which). These receptors were taken from a woman aged 45-65 years who had recovered from COVID-19. The CDR3 runs from the conserved cysteine through the conserved F or W. Each record gives: D gene, clone size, J gene, V gene, CDR3 DNA, CDR3 protein. D genes are given only for firm matches. Rows may omit the clone size; those that give it use once, few, many or a size class.

NA	NA	TRBJ1-3	TRBV4-1	TGCGCCAGCAGCCAAGGCCGGGGGGGACTCTCTGGAAACACCATATATTTT	CASSQGRGGLSGNTIYF
TRBD1	NA	TRBJ1-5	TRBV7-9	TGTGCCAGCAGCACACACGTGACAGGGGCTAGCTTTCATCAGCCCCAGCATTTT	CASSTHVTGASFHQPQHF
NA	NA	TRBJ2-7	TRBV19	TGTGCCAGTAGTAGCGTCAGGATGAACGAGCAGTACTTC	CASSSVRMNEQYF
NA	NA	TRBJ1-5	TRBV7-2	TGTGCCAGCAGCTTAGCCGACACGTATAGCAATCAGCCCCAGCATTTT	CASSLADTYSNQPQHF
TRBD1	many	TRBJ1-1	TRBV28	TGTGCCAGCAGTTTAGGGACAGGGGCTGAAGCTTTCTTT	CASSLGTGAEAFF
NA	NA	TRBJ1-3	TRBV10-3	TGTGCCATCAGCCCAGGAAACACCATATATTTT	CAISPGNTIYF
NA	NA	TRBJ1-2	TRBV5-6	TGTGCCAGCAGCTTGCGTGGCAGCTATGGCTACACCTTC	CASSLRGSYGYTF
NA	NA	TRBJ1-4	TRBV7-9	TGTGCCAGCAGCCCGAAGGGGATGACGAATGAAAAACTGTTTTTT	CASSPKGMTNEKLFF
TRBD2	many	TRBJ2-5	TRBV6-2/TRBV6-3	TGTGCCAGCAGCCCTGGGGCACTCGGGGGGAATTACCAAGAGACCCAGTACTTC	CASSPGALGGNYQETQYF
TRBD1	NA	TRBJ1-6	TRBV28	TGTGCCAGCAGTTTGGGGACAGGGGGGTCACCCCTCCACTTT	CASSLGTGGSPLHF
TRBD1	NA	TRBJ1-4	TRBV5-1	TGCGCCAGCAGCCTCCAAACTTTGGGACAGGGTGGGGAAAAACTGTTTTTT	CASSLQTLGQGGEKLFF
NA	NA	TRBJ2-3	TRBV10-3	TGTGCCATCAGAGGGGACAAAGATACGCAGTATTTT	CAIRGDKDTQYF
TRBD1	NA	TRBJ2-1	TRBV25-1	TGTGCCAGCAGTGAATACCCGGGACAGAGTAATGAGCAGTTCTTC	CASSEYPGQSNEQFF
NA	NA	TRBJ2-1	TRBV7-7	TGTGCTAGCAGCCACGAGCGGGTTGGGTACAATGAGCAGTTCTTC	CASSHERVGYNEQFF
TRBD2	NA	TRBJ2-6	TRBV18	TGTGCCAGCTCACTGAGGACTAGCTCTGGGGCCAACGTCCTGACTTTC	CASSLRTSSGANVLTF
NA	NA	TRBJ1-1	TRBV19	TGTGCCAGTAGGAGGGCAGGAATAAATGAAGCTTTCTTT	CASRRAGINEAFF
NA	NA	TRBJ2-1	TRBV27	TGTGCCAGCAGTTTGGGACTGACATACAATGAGCAGTTCTTC	CASSLGLTYNEQFF
NA	NA	TRBJ2-7	TRBV27	TGTGCCAGCAGTTTGCGCAGGGTAGGCGACGAGCAGTACTTC	CASSLRRVGDEQYF
TRBD1	NA	TRBJ1-4	TRBV29-1	TGCAGCGTTCTCCAGGGGGCGGAAAAACTGTTTTTT	CSVLQGAEKLFF
TRBD1	few	TRBJ1-4	TRBV7-6	TGTGCCAGCAGCCGACAGGGCCGAGAAAAACTGTTTTTT	CASSRQGREKLFF
NA	NA	TRBJ1-4	TRBV21-1	TGTGCCAGCAGCCTATGGGACAGCCACTCAGGGGGGGAAAAACTGTTTTTT	CASSLWDSHSGGEKLFF
NA	once	TRBJ2-7	TRBV3-1/TRBV3-2	TGTGCCAGCAGCCAAGGATTCTTCGGGGGGCAGGTTTGGTCCTACGAGCAGTACTTC	CASSQGFFGGQVWSYEQYF
TRBD2	NA	TRBJ2-1	TRBV6-4	TGTGCCAGCAGTGGGACTAGCGGGAGCGTTAATGAGCAGTTCTTC	CASSGTSGSVNEQFF
TRBD1	NA	TRBJ2-5	TRBV29-1	TGCAGCGCGGGACAGGGCGAAGAGACCCAGTACTTC	CSAGQGEETQYF
TRBD1	NA	TRBJ1-2	TRBV6-5	TGTGCCAGCAGTTACGGGACAGGGCCTCTCACCTTC	CASSYGTGPLTF
TRBD2	NA	TRBJ2-1	TRBV5-6	TGTGCCAGCAGCTCTCCACTAGCGGGAGGGTACTACAATGAGCAGTTCTTC	CASSSPLAGGYYNEQFF
TRBD1	NA	TRBJ2-7	TRBV5-5	TGTGCCAGCAGCTTGGAGGGACAGGGGGGCTACGAGCAGTACTTC	CASSLEGQGGYEQYF
NA	few	TRBJ1-2	TRBV25-1	TGTGCCAGCAGTGAAAGGGGCCAGACAGTTGGCTACACCTTC	CASSERGQTVGYTF
NA	NA	TRBJ2-3	TRBV21-1	TGTGCCAGCAGCACTGACAGGGGCACAGATACGCAGTATTTT	CASSTDRGTDTQYF
NA	NA	TRBJ2-2	TRBV5-5	TGTGCCAGCAGCTCATTCTACAGATCGAACACCGGGGAGCTGTTTTTT	CASSSFYRSNTGELFF
TRBD2	NA	TRBJ2-7	TRBV12-5	TGTGCTAGTGAAAAAGCGGGAGGCCTCTCCTACGAGCAGTACTTC	CASEKAGGLSYEQYF
NA	NA	TRBJ1-3	TRBV10-3	TGTGCCTCCAGACTCTACTCTGGAAACACCATATATTTT	CASRLYSGNTIYF
TRBD2	NA	TRBJ2-2	TRBV27	TGTGCCAGCAGACGACTAGCGGGAGTCAACACCGGGGAGCTGTTTTTT	CASRRLAGVNTGELFF
NA	NA	TRBJ1-2	TRBV23-1	TGCGCCAGCAGTCAATCTCAAGCCCTCTACACCTTC	CASSQSQALYTF
NA	once	TRBJ2-2	TRBV18	TGTGCCAGCTCACCGGACTGGTCCACCGGGGAGCTGTTTTTT	CASSPDWSTGELFF
TRBD2	NA	TRBJ2-1	TRBV9	TGTGCCAGCAGCGTAGGGGCTAGCGGGAGGCATCACAATGAGCAGTTCTTC	CASSVGASGRHHNEQFF
NA	once	TRBJ2-1	TRBV28	TGTGCCAGCAGTTTTCAGGGCTACAATGAGCAGTTCTTC	CASSFQGYNEQFF
NA	few	TRBJ1-1	TRBV21-1	TGTGCCAGCAGCAGAAACAGGGGGCGTTACACTGAAGCTTTCTTT	CASSRNRGRYTEAFF
TRBD1	NA	TRBJ1-3	TRBV29-1	TGCAGCGTACAAACAGGGGGGTCTGGAAACACCATATATTTT	CSVQTGGSGNTIYF
TRBD2	NA	TRBJ2-7	TRBV10-2	TGCGCCAGCAGTGAATGGGTAGCGGGAGGGATGGGTTACGAGCAGTACTTC	CASSEWVAGGMGYEQYF
TRBD1	NA	TRBJ2-5	TRBV5-4	TGTGCCAGCAGCCACACAGGGGACCAAGAGACCCAGTACTTC	CASSHTGDQETQYF
NA	NA	TRBJ1-2	TRBV29-1	TGCAGCGTTTTACAGGGCCGGAGCTACACCTTC	CSVLQGRSYTF
NA	once	TRBJ2-1	TRBV19	TGTGCCAGTAGTCCCCGGGGGATTTTGAAGTTCTTC	CASSPRGILKFF
TRBD2	once	TRBJ2-7	TRBV28	TGTGCCACGATCCCTAGCGGGAGCTCCTACGAGCAGTACTTC	CATIPSGSSYEQYF
TRBD1	NA	TRBJ2-2	TRBV5-1	TGCGCCAGCAGCTTGGGAGGGACAGGGCGAACCGGGGAGCTGTTTTTT	CASSLGGTGRTGELFF
TRBD1	NA	TRBJ1-4	TRBV27	TGTGCCAGCAGTTTTGGGACAGGGCCCGAAAAACTGTTTTTT	CASSFGTGPEKLFF
NA	NA	TRBJ1-1	TRBV5-5	TGTGCCAGCAGCCCTCCGTGGGCGAGAGAGAACACTGAAGCTTTCTTT	CASSPPWARENTEAFF
NA	NA	TRBJ2-3	TRBV6-2/TRBV6-3	TGTGCCAGCAGTTACCGGCCCAGCGGCCCTACAGATACGCAGTATTTT	CASSYRPSGPTDTQYF
NA	once	TRBJ2-2	TRBV19	TGTGCCAGTAGTATATGGGGACACTTGAACACCGGGGAGCTGTTTTTT	CASSIWGHLNTGELFF
TRBD1	few	TRBJ1-5	TRBV6-1	TGTGCCAGCAGTGAAACAGGGGGCCATCAGCCCCAGCATTTT	CASSETGGHQPQHF
NA	NA	TRBJ2-3	TRBV19	TGTGCCACCCTCGACCTAGCTGCTAGCACAGATACGCAGTATTTT	CATLDLAASTDTQYF
NA	NA	TRBJ1-2	TRBV5-5	TGTGCCAGCAGCTTGGACTCAGGTCCCTATGGCTACACCTTC	CASSLDSGPYGYTF
TRBD2	NA	TRBJ2-1	TRBV7-2	TGTGCCAGCAGCTCCCGGACTAGCGGCTCCTACAATGAGCAGTTCTTC	CASSSRTSGSYNEQFF
TRBD1	once	TRBJ1-2	TRBV7-8	TGTGCCAGCAGCGCCCGCGGCGGGCGACAGGGTTATGGCTACACCTTC	CASSARGGRQGYGYTF
TRBD1	once	TRBJ1-6	TRBV5-1	TGCGCCAGCAGCTTGGAGGGACAGGGTTATTCACCCCTCCACTTT	CASSLEGQGYSPLHF
NA	NA	TRBJ2-5	TRBV5-1	TGCGCCAGCACTTCTGGGGCACAAGAGACCCAGTACTTC	CASTSGAQETQYF
NA	NA	TRBJ1-1	TRBV28	TGTGTCGTCCCTCCGGCCGGGGTGGGTTACACTGAAGCTTTCTTT	CVVPPAGVGYTEAFF
NA	NA	TRBJ1-5	TRBV2	TGTGCCAGCAGCTCAGGGCTAAGCAATCAGCCCCAGCATTTT	CASSSGLSNQPQHF